The TCR beta chain under discussion was sequenced for a study of human T cells and chemical hapten exposure. Original data processing: Counting gave a median of 95,638 TCRs per sample, with values ranging from about 23,224 to 690,600. TCRdb independently ran MiXCR on the RACE reads; one entry per CDR3 protein. These V and J calls derive from TCRdb rather than the authors' analysis. The sample shows 62,000 or so distinct CDR3 sequences, about 11% of them seen only once. The CDR3 runs 12 residues. As for time point: patch test 3, about 24 weeks after DPC sensitization. Regarding treatment: therapeutic diphenylcyclopropenone sensitization with weekly scalp DPC.

This receptor was taken from a woman in her twenties or thirties with alopecia areata. Some clones in this sample may be carry-over from other donors' samples. V usage is TRBV21-1 and J usage is TRBJ2-7; the table calls TRBD1, which could not be checked here. TRBV21-1 constitutes a pseudogene. The sample was whole blood, taken in connection with sensitization to the hapten diphenylcyclopropenone (DPC). CDR3 sequence: CASSNKGREQYF. CDR3 in DNA: TGTGCCAGCAGCAACAAGGGGCGCGAGCAGTACTTC.